The next 27 T cell receptor beta chains were all read from a single sample in a study of blood T cell repertoires in COVID-19. Only in-frame clones appear in the TCRdb table, and some are missing; sequencing was by immunoSEQ multiplex PCR. Of some 310,000 clones in the sample, 90% are singletons; the top ten hold 0.95% to 1.3%. Sequencing used peripheral blood. The receptors here all came from a woman between 40 and 50 years old with COVID-19, enrolled during active disease.

The J gene is TRBJ2-3, the V gene TRBV5-1, with D unclear. The CDR3 totals 14 residues. V was shortened by 0 bases and J by 0 bases, with 5 bases between the two germline ends. CDR1 SGHRS and CDR2 YFSETQ come from the germline V gene. The CDR3 DNA is TGCGCCAGCAGCTTGGCCCCTAGCACAGATACGCAGTATTTT. It is translated as CASSLAPSTDTQYF.

This chain uses TRBV2 with TRBJ2-5, with TRBD1 identical over 7 bases. V was pared by 4 bases and J by 1 base, with 9 bases of the junction left unmatched. CDR1 and CDR2 from the germline V gene are SNHLY and FYNNEI. The length of the CDR3 is 16 residues. Here the CDR3 reads CASSGAGGRGQETQYF. CDR3 nucleotides: TGTGCCAGCAGTGGGGCAGGGGGAAGAGGCCAAGAGACCCAGTACTTC. Supplemented by reference TRBV2 and TRBJ2-5, the full variable domain reads EPEVTQTPSHQVTQMGQEVILRCVPISNHLYFYWYRQILGQKVEFLVSFYNNEISEKSEIFDDQFSVERPDGSNFTLKIRSTKLEDSAMYFCASSGAGGRGQETQYFGPGTRLLVL.

V gene TRBV5-1 combines with J gene TRBJ2-1, with D perhaps TRBD1 (6 bases). The V gene lost 2 bases and the J gene lost 2 bases, with 8 bases spanning the gap. There are 14 residues in the CDR3. Germline lookup yields CDR1 SGHRS and CDR2 YFSETQ. The CDR3 reads CASSFGTTYNEQFF. The CDR3 DNA sequence: TGCGCCAGCAGCTTCGGGACAACCTACAATGAGCAGTTCTTC.

The gene calls are TRBV27 and TRBJ2-3; D remains ambiguous. Trimming removed 0 bases from V and 2 bases from J, with 3 bases in between. CDR1 and CDR2 (germline): MNHEY, SMNVEV (reference sequence). The CDR3 has 13 amino acids. CDR3 nucleotide sequence: TGTGCCAGCAGTTTATCCCTCACAGATACGCAGTATTTT. Translated, it gives CASSLSLTDTQYF.

The chain recombines TRBV27 with TRBJ1-1, with a tentative D call TRBD1 (6 bases). Trimming pared 5 bases from V and 2 bases from J, leaving 12 bases between. CDR3 size: 14 residues. Germline-derived CDR1 and CDR2 are MNHEY and SMNVEV (reference sequence). The CDR3 bases are TGTGCCAGCAGTGTCCGGACAGCAAACACTGAAGCTTTCTTT. This gives the protein CASSVRTANTEAFF.

As regards this clone: One end of the junction varies from germline; a read error may be responsible. This sequence joins TRBV7-2 and TRBJ1-5, with D possibly matching TRBD1 (5 bases). The CDR3 is 16 amino acids. Germline loops: CDR1 SGHTA, CDR2 FQGNSA. CDR3 in DNA: TGTGCCAGCAGTTTAGGTACCGGGGGTTACAATCAGCCCCAGCATTTT. Translation: CASSLGTGGYNQPQHF.

This chain uses TRBV5-6 with TRBJ2-7; 7 bases match TRBD2. The germline CDR1 and CDR2 sequences are SGHDT and YYEEEE. The V and J ends lost 4 bases and 0 bases, in that order; junction bases with no gene match: 10. The CDR3 is 16 residues long. CDR3 nucleotide sequence: TGTGCCAGCAGCCCCGTTGGGCGGGGGACCTCCTACGAGCAGTACTTC. Its protein product is CASSPVGRGTSYEQYF.

This chain joins TRBV28 and TRBJ2-7, with 7 positions matching TRBD2. This CDR3 has 16 amino acids. Germline assignment: CDR1 MDHEN and CDR2 SYDVKM. With 6 bases clipped from V and 4 bases from J, the junction kept 15 bases outside the gene matches. The CDR3 coding sequence is TGTGCCAGCAGCGTACGTCGTTGGGAGGGGTTGTACGAGCAGTACTTC. Encoded protein: CASSVRRWEGLYEQYF.

The V and J genes are TRBV7-2 and TRBJ2-7; unclear D gene. The V gene lost 5 bases and the J gene lost 5 bases, with 10 bases spanning the gap. This CDR3 spans 12 amino acids. Looked up from germline, CDR1 is SGHTA and CDR2 is FQGNSA. CDR3 sequence reads: CASSRGINEQYF. In DNA form, the CDR3 reads TGTGCCAGCAGCCGAGGAATCAACGAGCAGTACTTC.

Here the CDR3 reads CAWRGQWNTEAFF. CDR3 DNA sequence: TGTGCCTGGAGGGGACAGTGGAACACTGAAGCTTTCTTT. This chain connects TRBV30 to TRBJ1-1; 7 bases fit TRBD1. V trimming: 3 bases; J trimming: 1 base; junction bases outside the gene matches: 2. This CDR3 has 13 residues. The germline V gene encodes CDR1 GTSNPN and CDR2 SVGIG (reference sequence).

J is TRBJ1-4 and V is TRBV18; TRBD1 matches 11 bases. This CDR3 is built from 15 residues. The V and J ends lost 6 bases and 8 bases, in that order; junction bases with no gene match: 8. Germline V CDR1 and CDR2: KGHSH, LQKENI. CDR3 sequence: CASSPGQGAREKLFF. As DNA, the CDR3 is TGTGCCAGCTCCCCCGGACAGGGGGCGCGAGAAAAACTGTTTTTT.

V is TRBV27 and J is TRBJ1-2; the D gene is possibly TRBD1 (6 bases). The ends were cut back, 8 bases at V and 4 bases at J, with 11 bases in the middle. CDR1 and CDR2 (germline): MNHEY, SMNVEV (reference sequence). The CDR3 spans 12 residues. Written as DNA, the CDR3 is TGTGCCAGCTGGACAGATTTCTATGGCTACACCTTC. It translates to CASWTDFYGYTF.

The chain combines TRBV5-6 with TRBJ2-3; D is ambiguous. This CDR3 has 16 residues. V gave up 4 bases and J gave up 2 bases, with 17 bases separating them. The V gene's germline CDR1 is SGHDT and CDR2 YYEEEE. The CDR3 bases are TGTGCCAGCAGCAAATTAACAGCCGGTTTCACAGATACGCAGTATTTT. This encodes CASSKLTAGFTDTQYF. The full variable domain, rest sourced from reference TRBV5-6 and TRBJ2-3, is DAGVTQSPTHLIKTRGQQVTLRCSPKSGHDTVSWYQQALGQGPQFIFQYYEEEERQRGNFPDRFSGHQFPNYSSELNVNALLLGDSALYLCASSKLTAGFTDTQYFGPGTRLTVL.

This chain links TRBV27 with TRBJ1-1, with 7 positions matching TRBD1. Germline loops: CDR1 MNHEY, CDR2 SMNVEV (reference sequence). The length of the CDR3 is 12 residues. The J segment lost 5 bases and the V segment lost 4 bases, leaving 1 base of the junction unmatched. Written as DNA, the CDR3 is TGTGCCAGCAGTTACAGGGGAACTGAAGCTTTCTTT. Amino acid sequence: CASSYRGTEAFF.

This clone was counted a few times. The chain carries TRBV28 and TRBJ1-1; TRBD1 matches 9 bases. V lost 4 bases to trimming and J lost 7 bases; unmatched junction nucleotides: 7. Per germline, CDR1 MDHEN and CDR2 SYDVKM. This CDR3 contains 14 residues. CDR3 loop: CASSYFPGQGEAFF. The CDR3 bases are TGTGCCAGCAGTTATTTCCCGGGACAGGGTGAAGCTTTCTTT.

This clone was counted a single time. CDR3 sequence: CASSLSRDRIFQYF. CDR3 bases: TGTGCCAGCAGTTTATCTCGGGACAGGATCTTTCAGTACTTC. This sequence joins TRBV28 and TRBJ2-4, with TRBD1 identical over 8 bases. This CDR3 has 14 residues. Per germline, CDR1 MDHEN and CDR2 SYDVKM. J lost 11 bases, V lost 1 base, and 7 bases had no gene match.

The rearrangement joins TRBV6-5 to TRBJ1-2; maybe TRBD1 (5 bases). The V gene's germline CDR1 is MNHEY and CDR2 SVGAGI. Trimming cost V 2 bases and J 4 bases, with 17 bases left between them. This CDR3 spans 16 amino acids. CDR3 coding DNA: TGTGCCAGCAGTTACAGTCCCCTCGTCGGGGGCTATGGCTACACCTTC. Protein product: CASSYSPLVGGYGYTF.

Here the CDR3 reads CASSRRTGFNSPLHF. The CDR3 DNA follows: TGTGCCAGCAGCCGGAGGACAGGGTTTAATTCACCCCTCCACTTT. V gene TRBV7-9 combines with J gene TRBJ1-6; 8 bases are a match to TRBD1. The CDR3 covers 15 residues. CDR1 SEHNR and CDR2 FQNEAQ come from the germline V gene (reference sequence). Trimming took 5 bases from V and 6 from J; bases not matched to a gene: 6.

This sequence joins TRBV11-3 and TRBJ2-7; TRBD1 matches 9 bases. CDR1 SGHNT and CDR2 YENEEA come from the germline V gene. This CDR3 has 13 residues. V was clipped by 6 bases and J by 4 bases; unmatched bases: 4. CDR3 coding DNA: TGTGCCAGCAGTCGAGACAGGGGGTACGAGCAGTACTTC. This encodes CASSRDRGYEQYF.

This clone appeared once. The chain carries TRBV19 and TRBJ2-7; 9 bases agree with TRBD1. V shed 10 bases, J shed 6 bases, and the junction held 13 bases outside the gene matches. CDR1 is LNHDA, CDR2 SQIVND, per germline (reference sequence). The CDR3 is made up of 14 amino acids. CDR3 coding DNA: TGTGCCACCCACCCCGGGGACAGGGAAAGCGAGCAGTACTTC. Its protein is CATHPGDRESEQYF.

The chain carries TRBV27 and TRBJ1-2, with D possibly being TRBD1 (5 bases). CDR3 length equals 13 residues. In germline, CDR1 is MNHEY, CDR2 SMNVEV (reference sequence). V gave up 5 bases and J gave up 5 bases, with 12 bases separating them. The CDR3 DNA sequence: TGTGCCAGCAGTCAGGGAGGGTTTTATGGCTACACCTTC. As protein: CASSQGGFYGYTF.

J is TRBJ2-5 and V is TRBV6-2 or TRBV6-3; TRBD2 matches at 12 bases. Germline loops: CDR1 MNHEY, CDR2 SVGEGT. The CDR3 has 14 residues. V lost 4 bases to trimming and J lost 3 bases; unmatched junction nucleotides: 0. The CDR3 loop is CASSWTSGEETQYF. As DNA, the CDR3 is TGTGCCAGCAGTTGGACTAGCGGGGAAGAGACCCAGTACTTC.

The genes are TRBV19 and TRBJ1-5; D is possibly TRBD1 (6 bases). The V and J ends lost 6 bases and 5 bases respectively, with 17 bases between them. In germline, CDR1 is LNHDA, CDR2 SQIVND (reference sequence). CDR3 length: 15 amino acids. The CDR3 sequence is CASSVGGGTDQPQHF. The CDR3 region has the DNA TGTGCCAGTAGCGTCGGGGGGGGCACCGATCAGCCCCAGCATTTT.

The chain uses TRBV6-6 and TRBJ1-5, with 7 positions matching TRBD1. The germline V gene has CDR1 MNHNY and CDR2 SVGAGI (reference sequence). CDR3 length equals 16 residues. The ends lost 0 bases at V and 0 bases at J; junction bases unmatched: 2. The CDR3 reads CASSYSRTGSNQPQHF. The CDR3 region has the DNA TGTGCCAGCAGTTACTCTCGGACAGGTAGCAATCAGCCCCAGCATTTT.

The chain has TRBV4-3 and TRBJ1-6, with D possibly being TRBD1 (6 bases). In germline, CDR1 is LGHNA, CDR2 YSLEER. The CDR3 length is 18 residues. V was cut by 0 bases and J by 8 bases, with 20 bases left in between. The CDR3 loop is CASSQDLWVTGIDSPLHF. The DNA of the CDR3 is TGCGCCAGCAGCCAAGATCTTTGGGTAACAGGGATAGATTCACCCCTCCACTTT.

The chain uses TRBV27 and TRBJ2-3; TRBD2 is a possible D gene (5 bases). The CDR3 extends over 13 amino acids. V shed 2 bases and J shed 6 bases, with 9 bases lying between them. Germline CDR1 reads MNHEY; CDR2 reads SMNVEV (reference sequence). DNA of the CDR3: TGTGCCAGCAGTTTAAATCCGGGGGATACGCAGTATTTT. This encodes CASSLNPGDTQYF.

A few counts support this clone. The chain recombines TRBV6-5 with TRBJ2-7, with D perhaps matching TRBD2 (5 bases). Trimming cost V 3 bases and J 6 bases, with 18 bases left between them. Germline V gene sequence: CDR1 MNHEY, CDR2 SVGAGI. CDR3 length equals 15 residues. CDR3 sequence (DNA): TGTGCCAGCAGTTATTTAACCCGGGGTGGGCGCGAGCAGTACTTC. It is translated as CASSYLTRGGREQYF.